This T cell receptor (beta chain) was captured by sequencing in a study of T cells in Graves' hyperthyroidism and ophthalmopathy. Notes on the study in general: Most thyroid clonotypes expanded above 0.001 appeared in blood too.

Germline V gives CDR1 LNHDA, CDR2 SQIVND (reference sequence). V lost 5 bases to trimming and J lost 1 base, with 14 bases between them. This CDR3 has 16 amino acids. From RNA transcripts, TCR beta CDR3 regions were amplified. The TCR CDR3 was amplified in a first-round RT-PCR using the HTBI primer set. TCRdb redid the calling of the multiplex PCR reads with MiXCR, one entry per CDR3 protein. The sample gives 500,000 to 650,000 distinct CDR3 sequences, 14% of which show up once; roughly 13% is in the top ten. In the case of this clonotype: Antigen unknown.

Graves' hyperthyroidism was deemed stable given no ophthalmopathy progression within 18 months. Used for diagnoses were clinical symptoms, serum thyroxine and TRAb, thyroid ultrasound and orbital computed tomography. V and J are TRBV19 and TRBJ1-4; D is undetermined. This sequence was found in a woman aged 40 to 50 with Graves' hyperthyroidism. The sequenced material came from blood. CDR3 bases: TGTGCCAGTAGTCCGAAGGGCAAAAGAACTAATGAAAAACTGTTTTTT. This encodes CASSPKGKRTNEKLFF.